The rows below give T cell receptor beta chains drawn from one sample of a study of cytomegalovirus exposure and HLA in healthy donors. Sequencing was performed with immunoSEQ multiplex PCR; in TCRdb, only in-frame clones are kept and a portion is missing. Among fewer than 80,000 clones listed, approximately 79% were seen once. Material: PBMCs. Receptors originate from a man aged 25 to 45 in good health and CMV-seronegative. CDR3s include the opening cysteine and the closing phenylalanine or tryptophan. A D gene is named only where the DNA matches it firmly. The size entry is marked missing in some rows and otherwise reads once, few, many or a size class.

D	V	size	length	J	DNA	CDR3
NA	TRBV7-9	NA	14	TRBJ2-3	TGTGCCAGCAGCCCCCGGGGGGCGAAAGATACGCAGTATTTT	CASSPRGAKDTQYF
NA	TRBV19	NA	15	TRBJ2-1	TGTGCCAGTAGTATGGAGGACGTTGCATACAATGAGCAGTTCTTC	CASSMEDVAYNEQFF
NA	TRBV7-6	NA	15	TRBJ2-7	TGTGCCAGCAGCCGCCAGTTCCAGGGGAACCCCGAGCAGTACTTC	CASSRQFQGNPEQYF
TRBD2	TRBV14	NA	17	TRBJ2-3	TGTGCCAGCAGCCAAGGTTTTAGGAGCGGGGGCCCAGATACGCAGTATTTT	CASSQGFRSGGPDTQYF
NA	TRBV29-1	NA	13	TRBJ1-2	TGCAGCGGGGGGGTTGGGGCGGACTATGGCTACACCTTC	CSGGVGADYGYTF
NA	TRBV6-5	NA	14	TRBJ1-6	TGTGCCAGCAGTTACAGGGGCAGGGTATCACCCCTCCACTTT	CASSYRGRVSPLHF
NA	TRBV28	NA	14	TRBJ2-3	TGTGCCAGCAGTTTGAGCGGGCTCACAGATACGCAGTATTTT	CASSLSGLTDTQYF
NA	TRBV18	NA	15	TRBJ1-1	TGTGCCAGCTCACCGTTCGGACAGACGAACACTGAAGCTTTCTTT	CASSPFGQTNTEAFF
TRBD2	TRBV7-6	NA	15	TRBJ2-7	TGTGCCAGCAGCCCAAGCGGGGGCGCCGGGATAGGGCAGTACTTC	CASSPSGGAGIGQYF
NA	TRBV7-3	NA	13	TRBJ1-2	TGTGCCAGCAGCTTAAACGGGGGTGCGGGCTACACCTTC	CASSLNGGAGYTF
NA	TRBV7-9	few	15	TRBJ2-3	TGTGCCAGCAGCTTAGAGGGACTCCCATGGGATACGCAGTATTTT	CASSLEGLPWDTQYF
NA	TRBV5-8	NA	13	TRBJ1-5	TGTGCCAGCAGCGGGCGGGGGAATCAGCCCCAGCATTTT	CASSGRGNQPQHF
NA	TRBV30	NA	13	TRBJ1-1	TGTGCCTGGAGTCCTCAGGCTGACACTGAAGCTTTCTTT	CAWSPQADTEAFF
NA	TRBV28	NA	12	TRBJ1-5	TGTGCCAGCAGCTTATCTTCGGGGCCCCAGCATTTT	CASSLSSGPQHF
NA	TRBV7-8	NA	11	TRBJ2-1	TGTGCCAGCAGCTTTTCAAATGAGCAGTTCTTC	CASSFSNEQFF
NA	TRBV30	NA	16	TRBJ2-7	TGTGCCTGGAGTGTATTGATGGGGGCCTCAGCCTACGAGCAGTACTTC	CAWSVLMGASAYEQYF
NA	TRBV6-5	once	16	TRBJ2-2	TGTGCCAGCAGTTACTCTGACATGTTGAACACCGGGGAGCTGTTTTTT	CASSYSDMLNTGELFF
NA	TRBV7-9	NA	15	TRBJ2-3	TGTGCCAGCAGCTTACCAGCGCCGGGGACAGATACGCAGTATTTT	CASSLPAPGTDTQYF
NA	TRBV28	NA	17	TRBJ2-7	TGTGCCAGCAGTTTAGGGTCCCCGGGATCCTTTCCTGGCGAGCAGTACTTC	CASSLGSPGSFPGEQYF
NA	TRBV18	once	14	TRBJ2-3	TGTGCCAGCTCACCCTTAGAGCGCACAGATACGCAGTATTTT	CASSPLERTDTQYF
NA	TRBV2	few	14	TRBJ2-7	TGTGCCAGCAGTGAAGAACTAGATTCCCTATCGCAGTACTTC	CASSEELDSLSQYF
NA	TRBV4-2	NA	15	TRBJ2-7	TGTGCCAGCAGCCAAGATGACGGGAGCTCCTACGAGCAGTACTTC	CASSQDDGSSYEQYF
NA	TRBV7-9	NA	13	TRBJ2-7	TGTGCCAGCAGTGGCCTGGCAGCCTACGAGCAGTACTTC	CASSGLAAYEQYF
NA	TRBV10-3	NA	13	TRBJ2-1	TGTGCCATCAGCGGGTTAAATGACAATGAGCAGTTCTTC	CAISGLNDNEQFF
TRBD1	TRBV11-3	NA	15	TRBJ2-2	TGTGCCAGCAGCCAACAGGGGGCAGGAACCGGGGAGCTGTTTTTT	CASSQQGAGTGELFF
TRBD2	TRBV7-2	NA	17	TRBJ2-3	TGTGCCAGCAGCCTCGGGAGAACTAGCGGGGGGGCCGGTACGCAGTATTTT	CASSLGRTSGGAGTQYF
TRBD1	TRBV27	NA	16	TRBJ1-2	TGTGCCAGCAGCCCTTCGACAGGGGTGAGGAGGTATGGCTACACCTTC	CASSPSTGVRRYGYTF
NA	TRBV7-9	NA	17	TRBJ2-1	TGTGCCAGCAGCTTCAGCACGTCGGGAGCCTCCTACAATGAGCAGTTCTTC	CASSFSTSGASYNEQFF
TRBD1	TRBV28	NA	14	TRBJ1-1	TGTGCCAGCAGTTGGGGGACAGGGAACACTGAAGCTTTCTTT	CASSWGTGNTEAFF
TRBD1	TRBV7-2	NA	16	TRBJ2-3	TGTGCCAGCACCACCGCCGGGACAGGGTGGGCAGATACGCAGTATTTT	CASTTAGTGWADTQYF
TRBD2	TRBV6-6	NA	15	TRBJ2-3	TGTGCCAGCACTCTGGAAGTAGCGGGGGTAGATACGCAGTATTTT	CASTLEVAGVDTQYF
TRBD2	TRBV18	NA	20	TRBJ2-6	TGTGCCAGCTCACCAGTTTCCAGCGGGGGCCCCGGAGGAGGGGCCAACGTCCTGACTTTC	CASSPVSSGGPGGGANVLTF
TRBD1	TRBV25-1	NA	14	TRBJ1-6	TGTGCCAGCAGGGGGACAGTCTATAATTCACCCCTCCACTTT	CASRGTVYNSPLHF
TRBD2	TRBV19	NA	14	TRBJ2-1	TGTGCCAGTACTGCTAGCGGGAGTGTCGGTGAGCAGTTCTTC	CASTASGSVGEQFF
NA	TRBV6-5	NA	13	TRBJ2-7	TGTGCCAGCAGTATTGGGGGCGGGTACGAGCAGTACTTC	CASSIGGGYEQYF
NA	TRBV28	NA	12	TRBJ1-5	TGTGCCAGCAGTTCGGGAAGCCAGCCCCAGCATTTT	CASSSGSQPQHF
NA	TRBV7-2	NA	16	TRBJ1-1	TGTGCCAGCAGCCCAATAGGGGGAGGGATGAACACTGAAGCTTTCTTT	CASSPIGGGMNTEAFF
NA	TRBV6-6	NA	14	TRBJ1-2	TGTGCCAGCACCCGGGATGGGGGAGGCTATGGCTACACCTTC	CASTRDGGGYGYTF
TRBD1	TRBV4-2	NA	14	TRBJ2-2	TGTGCCAGCAAGCCCGACAGGGCTGCCGGGGAGCTGTTTTTT	CASKPDRAAGELFF
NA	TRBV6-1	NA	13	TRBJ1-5	TGTGCCAGCAGTATGAGGGAAGGACAGCCCCAGCATTTT	CASSMREGQPQHF
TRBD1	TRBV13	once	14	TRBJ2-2	TGTGCCAGCAGCCGGAAACAGGGGACCGGGGAGCTGTTTTTT	CASSRKQGTGELFF
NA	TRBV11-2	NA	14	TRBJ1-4	TGTGCCAGCAGGGAGATTGCAACTAATGAAAAACTGTTTTTT	CASREIATNEKLFF
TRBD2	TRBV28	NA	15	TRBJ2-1	TGTGCCACCCTGAGTCCGGGAGGGGTCCACAATGAGCAGTTCTTC	CATLSPGGVHNEQFF
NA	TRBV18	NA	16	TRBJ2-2	TGTGCCAGCTCACCGGCACAGGGGAGGACCACCGGGGAGCTGTTTTTT	CASSPAQGRTTGELFF
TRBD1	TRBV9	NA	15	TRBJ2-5	TGTGCCAGCAGCGCGTTGACAGGGGTAGTAGAGACCCAGTACTTC	CASSALTGVVETQYF
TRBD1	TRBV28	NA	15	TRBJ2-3	TGTGCCAGCAGACAGACAGGGTCAAAGACAGATACGCAGTATTTT	CASRQTGSKTDTQYF
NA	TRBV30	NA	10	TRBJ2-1	TGTGCCGCGGGATACAATGAGCAGTTCTTC	CAAGYNEQFF
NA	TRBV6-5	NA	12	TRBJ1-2	TGTGCCAGCATTCACCTAGAGTTTGGCTACACCTTC	CASIHLEFGYTF
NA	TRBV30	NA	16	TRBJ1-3	TGTGCCTGGAGCCTCACCGGTTCATTCTCTGGAAACACCATATATTTT	CAWSLTGSFSGNTIYF
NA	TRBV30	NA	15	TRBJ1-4	TGTGCCTGGAGTGTACGGGGGGCTTTTAATGAAAAACTGTTTTTT	CAWSVRGAFNEKLFF
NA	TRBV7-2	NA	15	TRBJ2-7	TGTGCCAGCAGCTTTACGGGACATCCTTCCTACGAGCAGTACTTC	CASSFTGHPSYEQYF
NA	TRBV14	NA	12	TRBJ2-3	TGTGCCAGCAGCCAGACTGGAGATACGCAGTATTTT	CASSQTGDTQYF